This TCR beta chain was sequenced during a study of T cell repertoires in cytomegalovirus infection (dated by TCRdb to between 2018 and 2020). Describing the broader study: Donor HLA type was relevant to the analysis, because carriage of CMV infection together with the matching HLA type was indicated by public TCR beta signatures.

This clonotype was counted many times. Its antigen specificity is not known. Base qualities are not at hand, and no much larger clone is one base apart. Results the study describes overall, beyond this receptor: Cumulative frequency of public TCR beta family members discriminated carriers of CMV infection plus the relevant HLA type in this cohort and an independent roughly 340-donor cohort. The ex vivo response was dominated by HLA-C-restricted CMV-specific TCR beta clonotypes, and the single most frequent clonotype in two of eight donors was supplied by these HLA-C-restricted clonotypes.

These reads were obtained on an Illumina HiSeq 1500. The public sequencing data were trimmed at Q25 with fastp and processed into clonotypes with MiXCR by TCRdb, which kept only in-frame beta chains. Entries are consolidated by CDR3 protein sequence, retaining the most common genes and DNA. Across this sample there are some 700,000 distinct CDR3 sequences, with less than 40% seen only once. The biggest ten clones account for 2.8% of the sample. This sequence originates from a human donor in good health (CMV status not recorded). Some clones in this sample may be carry-over from other donors' samples. The material sequenced was PBMCs.

CDR3 reads: CASNPGTSGRRNEQFF. Read as DNA, the sequence is TGTGCCAGCAATCCCGGGACTAGCGGGAGGAGGAATGAGCAGTTCTTC. The chain couples TRBV7-2 to TRBJ2-1, and 15 bases in between align with TRBD2. For this chain, trimming is 7 bases at the V end and 7 bases at the J end, and the number of junction bases without a gene match is 8. The CDR3 runs 16 residues from the cysteine to the phenylalanine. Only the CDR3 DNA stays, 48 bases, in frame from base 1. CDR1 SGHTA and CDR2 FQGNSA are derived from the germline V gene. Here the CDR3 is joined to the reference TRBV7-2 and TRBJ2-1 genes, and the full variable domain is: GAGVSQSPSNKVTEKGKDVELRCDPISGHTALYWYRQSLGQGLEFLIYFQGNSAPDKSGLPSDRFSAERTGGSVSTLTIQRTQQEDSAVYLCASNPGTSGRRNEQFFGPGTRLTVL.